A single count supports the clone carrying this TCR beta chain. The data derive from a study of blood T cell repertoires in COVID-19. V lost 5 bases and J lost 4, with 5 bases in between. The CDR3 extends over 11 amino acids. Profiling relied on immunoSEQ multiplex PCR, and the TCRdb table lists in-frame clones only, not all of them. The sample has over 35,000 clones, roughly nine tenths seen once; the top ten hold around 20%. The chain couples TRBV12-3 or TRBV12-4 to TRBJ2-5; D is possibly TRBD2 (5 bases). Sequenced material: peripheral blood. This receptor was identified in a man between 65 and 79 years old with active COVID-19. In DNA, the CDR3 is TGTGCCAGCAGTGGGAGAGAGACCCAGTACTTC. Protein: CASSGRETQYF.